This T cell receptor (beta chain) was identified during a study of shared clonotypes between healthy human individuals. The CDR3 totals 14 residues. Per the germline V gene, CDR1 is LGHNA and CDR2 is YSLEER. V lost 4 bases, J lost 2 bases, and 10 bases lay in between. The repertoire was sequenced with immunoSEQ multiplex PCR; TCRdb's copy has only in-frame clones and lacks some. The data show roughly 1.5 million clones, approximately 98% seen once. The chain links TRBV4-3 to TRBJ2-3; unclear D gene. This clonotype was obtained from a man aged 30 to 45 in good health. Sequences were obtained from naive CD4+ T cells sorted from blood. Subset in this sample: CD45RA+ positively selected. The CDR3 nucleotides are TGCGCCAGCAGCCCCCGCGGAACCACAGATACGCAGTATTTT. Protein product: CASSPRGTTDTQYF.